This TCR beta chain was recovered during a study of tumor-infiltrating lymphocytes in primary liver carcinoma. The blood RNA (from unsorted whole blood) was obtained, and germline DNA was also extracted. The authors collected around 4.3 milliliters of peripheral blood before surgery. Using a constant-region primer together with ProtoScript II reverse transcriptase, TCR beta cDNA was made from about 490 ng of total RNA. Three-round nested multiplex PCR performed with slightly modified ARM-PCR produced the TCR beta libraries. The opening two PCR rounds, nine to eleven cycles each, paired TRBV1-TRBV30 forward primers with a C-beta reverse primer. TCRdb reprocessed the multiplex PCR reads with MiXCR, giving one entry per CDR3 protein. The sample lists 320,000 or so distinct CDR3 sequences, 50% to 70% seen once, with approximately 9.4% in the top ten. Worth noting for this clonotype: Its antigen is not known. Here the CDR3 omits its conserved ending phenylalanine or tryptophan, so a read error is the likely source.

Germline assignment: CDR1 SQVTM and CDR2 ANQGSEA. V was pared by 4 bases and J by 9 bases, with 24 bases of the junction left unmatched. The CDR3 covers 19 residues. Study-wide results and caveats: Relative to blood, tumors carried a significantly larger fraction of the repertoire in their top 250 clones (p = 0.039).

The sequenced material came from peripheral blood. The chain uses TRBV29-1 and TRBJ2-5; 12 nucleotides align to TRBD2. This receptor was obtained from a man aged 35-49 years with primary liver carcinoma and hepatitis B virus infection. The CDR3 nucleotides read TGCAGCGTTGGAGTAACCGGGACTGCAAGAAGACTAGCGGGAGCACCCCAGTACTTA. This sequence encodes CSVGVTGTARRLAGAPQYL.